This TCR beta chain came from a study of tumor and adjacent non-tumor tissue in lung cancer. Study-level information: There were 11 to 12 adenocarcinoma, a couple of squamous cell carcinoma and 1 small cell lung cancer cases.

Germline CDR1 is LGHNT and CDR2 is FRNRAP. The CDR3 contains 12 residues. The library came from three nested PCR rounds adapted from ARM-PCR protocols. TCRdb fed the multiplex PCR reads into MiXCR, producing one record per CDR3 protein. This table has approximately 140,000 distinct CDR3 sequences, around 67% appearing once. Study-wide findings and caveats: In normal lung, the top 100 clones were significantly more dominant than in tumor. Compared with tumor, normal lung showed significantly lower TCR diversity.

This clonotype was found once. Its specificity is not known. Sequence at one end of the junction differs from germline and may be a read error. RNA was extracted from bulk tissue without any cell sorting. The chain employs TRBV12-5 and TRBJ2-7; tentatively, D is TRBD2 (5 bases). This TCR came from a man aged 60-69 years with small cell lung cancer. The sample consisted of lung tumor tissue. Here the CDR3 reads CACGLPRGEQYF. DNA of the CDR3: TGTGCTTGTGGTCTCCCTCGGGGCGAGCAGTACTTC.